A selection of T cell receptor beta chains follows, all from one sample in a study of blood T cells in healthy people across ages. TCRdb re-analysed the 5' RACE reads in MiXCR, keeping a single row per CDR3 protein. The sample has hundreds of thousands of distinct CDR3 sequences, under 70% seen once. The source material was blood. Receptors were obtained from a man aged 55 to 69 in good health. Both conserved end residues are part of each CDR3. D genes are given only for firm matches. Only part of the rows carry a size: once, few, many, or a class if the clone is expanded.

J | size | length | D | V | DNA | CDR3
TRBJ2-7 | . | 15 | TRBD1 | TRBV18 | TGTGCCAGCTCACCGCGGACAGGGGAAGCCTACGAGCAGTACTTC | CASSPRTGEAYEQYF
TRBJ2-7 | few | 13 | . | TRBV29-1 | TGCAGCGTTGAGGATGTCAGGGTGGGGGAGCAGTACTTC | CSVEDVRVGEQYF
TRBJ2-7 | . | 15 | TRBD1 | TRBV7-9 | TGTGCCAGCAGCCCTCGGACAGGGCTCTCCTACGAGCAGTACTTC | CASSPRTGLSYEQYF
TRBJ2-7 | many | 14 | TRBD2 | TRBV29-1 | TGCAGCGTCACCCCTGGGACTAGCGGGGGCGAGCAGTACTTC | CSVTPGTSGGEQYF
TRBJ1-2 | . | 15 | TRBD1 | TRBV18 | TGTGCCAGCTCACCGACAGGGGCCCCGGGGTATGGCTACACCTTC | CASSPTGAPGYGYTF
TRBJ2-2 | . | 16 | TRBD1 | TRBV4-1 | TGCGCCAGCAGCCCACCCGGGACAGGGGGTTTGGAGGAGCTGTTTTTT | CASSPPGTGGLEELFF
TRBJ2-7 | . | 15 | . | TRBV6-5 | TGTGCCAGCAGTTACTCCGGGGGCATCCACAATGAGCAGTACTTC | CASSYSGGIHNEQYF
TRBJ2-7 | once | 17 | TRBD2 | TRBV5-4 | TGTGCCAGCAGCTCTGGGACTAGCGGGACGTCCCTAGACGAGCAGTACTTC | CASSSGTSGTSLDEQYF
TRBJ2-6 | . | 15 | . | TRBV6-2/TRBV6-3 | TGTGCCAGCTCCAGGGACGGATTCGGGGCCAACGTCCTGACTTTC | CASSRDGFGANVLTF
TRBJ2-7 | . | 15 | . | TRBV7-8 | TGTGCCAGCAGCTTGGAAGCCACGGCGCTCTACGAGCAGTACTTC | CASSLEATALYEQYF
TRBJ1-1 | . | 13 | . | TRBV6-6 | TGTGCCAGCAGACCCGGGACAAGCACTGAAGCTTTCTTT | CASRPGTSTEAFF
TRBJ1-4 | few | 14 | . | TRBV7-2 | TGTGCCAGCAGCTCGGGACGGACTAATGAAAAACTGTTTTTT | CASSSGRTNEKLFF
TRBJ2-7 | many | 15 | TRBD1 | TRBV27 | TGTGCCAGCAGGCTTGCGGGGACAGGGGCCTACGAGCAGTACTTC | CASRLAGTGAYEQYF
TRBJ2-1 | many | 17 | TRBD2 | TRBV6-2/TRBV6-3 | TGTGCCAGCAGCCGTACCAGAGCGGGGGGTCACTACAATGAGCAGTTCTTC | CASSRTRAGGHYNEQFF
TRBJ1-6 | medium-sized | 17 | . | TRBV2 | TGTGCCAGCAGCCTGGCGGAGGGGAGCTCCTATAATTCACCCCTCCACTTT | CASSLAEGSSYNSPLHF
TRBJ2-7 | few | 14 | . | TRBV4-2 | TGTGCCAGCAGCCAACTGGCTGGGACCTACGAGCAGTACTTC | CASSQLAGTYEQYF
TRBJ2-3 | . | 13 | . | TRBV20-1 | TGCAGTGTGCCGTCGGGAGGCACAGATACGCAGTATTTT | CSVPSGGTDTQYF
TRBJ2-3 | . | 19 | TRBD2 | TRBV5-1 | TGCGCCAGCAGCCGCGGACTAGCGGGGGGGACTCGGAACACAGATACGCAGTATTTT | CASSRGLAGGTRNTDTQYF
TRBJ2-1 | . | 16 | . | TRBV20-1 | TGCAGTGCTAGAGTAGTGTGGCAGGGGAGGGACAATGAGCAGTTCTTC | CSARVVWQGRDNEQFF
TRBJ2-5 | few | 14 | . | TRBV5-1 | TGCGCCAGCAGCTTTAGCGCGGTCGAAGAGACCCAGTACTTC | CASSFSAVEETQYF
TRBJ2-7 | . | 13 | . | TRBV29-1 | TGCAGCGTTGAAGTCTCCGCCACCTACGAGCAGTACTTC | CSVEVSATYEQYF
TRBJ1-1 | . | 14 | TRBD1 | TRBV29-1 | TGCAGCGTTTTAAAGACAGGGCGGGACACTGAAGCTTTCTTT | CSVLKTGRDTEAFF
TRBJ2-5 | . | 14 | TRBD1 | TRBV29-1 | TGCAGCGTACGGACAGGGGAAAGCCAAGAGACCCAGTACTTC | CSVRTGESQETQYF
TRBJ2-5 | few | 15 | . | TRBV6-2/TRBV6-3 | TGTGCCAGCAGTTTATTGAGGTTGCAGCAAGAGACCCAGTACTTC | CASSLLRLQQETQYF
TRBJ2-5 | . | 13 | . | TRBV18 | TGTGCCAGCTCACCTTCTCGTGCGTGGGAGCAGTACTTC | CASSPSRAWEQYF
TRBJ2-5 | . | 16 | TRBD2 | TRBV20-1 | TGCAGTGCTAGATCCTTGCGGGGGGCCCCCCAAGAGACCCAGTACTTC | CSARSLRGAPQETQYF
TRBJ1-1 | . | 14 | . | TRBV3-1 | TGTGCCAGCAGCCAAGAACAGAGGAACACTGAAGCTTTCTTT | CASSQEQRNTEAFF